This TCR beta chain was observed in a study of blood T cell repertoires in COVID-19. Assay used: immunoSEQ multiplex PCR; TCRdb lists only in-frame clones, some missing. Among some 310,000 clones listed, roughly 91% were seen once. The clonotype was recovered from a woman in her twenties or thirties who had recovered from COVID-19. The specimen was PBMCs or T cells enriched from blood (not recorded which).

The CDR3 loop reads CASSRGSRNTGELFF. In DNA, the CDR3 is TGCGCCAGCAGTCGGGGTTCAAGGAACACCGGGGAGCTGTTTTTT. This chain uses TRBV5-1 with TRBJ2-2, with D perhaps TRBD2 (5 bases). Germline V gene sequence: CDR1 SGHRS, CDR2 YFSETQ. This CDR3 is 15 amino acids long. V shed 5 bases and J shed 1 base, with 12 bases lying between them.